This TCR beta chain originates from a study of T cell responses to AZD1222 COVID-19 vaccine. As for the study in general: Second-dose schedules of about 4 or about 12 weeks were combined.

Assay: immunoSEQ multiplex PCR; the TCRdb copy retains only in-frame clones and omits some. The sample contains 82,000 or so clones, more than 90% of which appear only once. The CDR3 is 16 residues long. V lost 8 bases and J lost 0; bases outside the gene matches: 11. Germline CDR1 and CDR2: SNHLY and FYNNEI. This sequence was found in an adult in good health. The material sequenced was peripheral blood, taken on day 0 of AZD1222 vaccination. This chain links TRBV2 with TRBJ1-1, with 8 bases aligning to TRBD1. CDR3 sequence reads: CASVAQGARLNTEAFF. DNA for the CDR3: TGTGCCAGCGTGGCCCAGGGGGCGCGACTGAACACTGAAGCTTTCTTT. Filled out from reference TRBV2 and TRBJ1-1, the complete variable domain reads EPEVTQTPSHQVTQMGQEVILRCVPISNHLYFYWYRQILGQKVEFLVSFYNNEISEKSEIFDDQFSVERPDGSNFTLKIRSTKLEDSAMYFCASVAQGARLNTEAFFGQGTRLTVV.